These T cell receptor beta chains were read from a single sample in a study of blood T cell repertoires in COVID-19. This table comes from immunoSEQ multiplex PCR, and its TCRdb copy is limited to in-frame clones, with some not included. Among 150,000 or so clones listed, 75% to 90% were seen once. The sample consisted of peripheral blood. All receptors derive from a man aged 80 or over with acute or convalescent COVID-19. CDR3s include the opening cysteine and the closing phenylalanine or tryptophan. Each record gives: V gene, CDR3 length, D gene, J gene, CDR3 protein, CDR3 DNA. A D gene is named only where the DNA matches it firmly.

TRBV13	17	.	TRBJ1-3	CASSLVRVLSSGNTIYF	TGTGCCAGCAGCTTAGTCCGTGTCCTTTCCTCTGGAAACACCATATATTTT
TRBV20-1	16	.	TRBJ1-1	CSASAGLNILYTEAFF	TGCAGTGCTAGTGCAGGACTTAATATATTGTACACTGAAGCTTTCTTT
TRBV2	11	.	TRBJ2-1	CASSSTEEQFF	TGTGCCAGCAGTTCTACAGAAGAGCAGTTCTTC
TRBV6-5	14	.	TRBJ2-3	CATSGGGTADTQYF	TGTGCCACCTCTGGGGGGGGCACAGCTGATACGCAGTATTTT
TRBV6-5	13	.	TRBJ1-2	CASSYDTNYGYTF	TGTGCCAGCAGTTACGACACCAACTATGGCTACACCTTC
TRBV10-2	14	.	TRBJ2-7	CASSDLPRVGEQYF	TGCGCCAGCAGTGACCTCCCCAGGGTGGGCGAGCAGTACTTC
TRBV27	16	TRBD2	TRBJ2-1	CATRLSGSSPGAEQFF	TGTGCCACCAGACTTAGCGGGAGTTCCCCTGGGGCTGAGCAGTTCTTC
TRBV2	14	.	TRBJ1-1	CASSELGAGTEAFF	TGTGCCAGCAGTGAGTTGGGGGCGGGCACTGAAGCTTTCTTT
TRBV7-2	14	TRBD2	TRBJ2-7	CASTPTSAAYEQYF	TGTGCCAGCACCCCGACTAGCGCAGCCTACGAGCAGTACTTC
TRBV2	15	.	TRBJ2-4	CASSQTGKAKNIQYF	TGTGCCAGCAGTCAGACAGGAAAAGCCAAAAACATTCAGTACTTC